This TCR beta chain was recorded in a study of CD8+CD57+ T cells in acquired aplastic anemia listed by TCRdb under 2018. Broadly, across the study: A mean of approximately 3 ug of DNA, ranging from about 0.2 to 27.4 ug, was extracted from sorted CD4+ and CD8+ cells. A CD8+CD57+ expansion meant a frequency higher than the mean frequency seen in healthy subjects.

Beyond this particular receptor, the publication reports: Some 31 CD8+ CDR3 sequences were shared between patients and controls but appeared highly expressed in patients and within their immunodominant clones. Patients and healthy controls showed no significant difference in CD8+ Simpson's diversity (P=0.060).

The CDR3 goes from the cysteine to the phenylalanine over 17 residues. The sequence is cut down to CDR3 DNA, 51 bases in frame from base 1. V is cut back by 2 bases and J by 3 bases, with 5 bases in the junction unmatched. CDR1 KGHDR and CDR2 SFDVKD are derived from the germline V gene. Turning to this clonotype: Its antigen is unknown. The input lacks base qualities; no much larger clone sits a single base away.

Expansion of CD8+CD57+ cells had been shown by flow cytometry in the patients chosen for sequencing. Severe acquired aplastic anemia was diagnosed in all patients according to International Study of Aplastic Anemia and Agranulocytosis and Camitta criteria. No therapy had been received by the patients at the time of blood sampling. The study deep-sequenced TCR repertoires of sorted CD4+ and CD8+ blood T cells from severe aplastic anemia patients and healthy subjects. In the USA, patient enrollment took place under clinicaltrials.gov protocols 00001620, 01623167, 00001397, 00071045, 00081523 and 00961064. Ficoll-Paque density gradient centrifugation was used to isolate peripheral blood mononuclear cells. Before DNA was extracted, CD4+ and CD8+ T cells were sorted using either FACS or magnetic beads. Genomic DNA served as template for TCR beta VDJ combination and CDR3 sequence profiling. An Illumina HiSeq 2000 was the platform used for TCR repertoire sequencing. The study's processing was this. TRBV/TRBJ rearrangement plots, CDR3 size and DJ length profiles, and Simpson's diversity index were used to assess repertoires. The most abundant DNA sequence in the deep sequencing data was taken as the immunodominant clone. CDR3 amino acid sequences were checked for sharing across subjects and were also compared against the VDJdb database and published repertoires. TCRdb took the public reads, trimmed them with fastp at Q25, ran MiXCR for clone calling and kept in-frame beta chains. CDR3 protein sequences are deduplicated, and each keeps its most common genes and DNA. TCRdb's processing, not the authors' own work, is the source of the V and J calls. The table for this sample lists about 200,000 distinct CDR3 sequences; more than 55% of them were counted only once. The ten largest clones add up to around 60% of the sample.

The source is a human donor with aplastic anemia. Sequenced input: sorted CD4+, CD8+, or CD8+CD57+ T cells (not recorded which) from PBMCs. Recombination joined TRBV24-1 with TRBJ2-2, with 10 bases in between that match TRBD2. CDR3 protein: CATSDSAGGPDTGELFF. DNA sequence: TGTGCCACCAGTGATTCAGCGGGAGGGCCCGACACCGGGGAGCTGTTTTTT.